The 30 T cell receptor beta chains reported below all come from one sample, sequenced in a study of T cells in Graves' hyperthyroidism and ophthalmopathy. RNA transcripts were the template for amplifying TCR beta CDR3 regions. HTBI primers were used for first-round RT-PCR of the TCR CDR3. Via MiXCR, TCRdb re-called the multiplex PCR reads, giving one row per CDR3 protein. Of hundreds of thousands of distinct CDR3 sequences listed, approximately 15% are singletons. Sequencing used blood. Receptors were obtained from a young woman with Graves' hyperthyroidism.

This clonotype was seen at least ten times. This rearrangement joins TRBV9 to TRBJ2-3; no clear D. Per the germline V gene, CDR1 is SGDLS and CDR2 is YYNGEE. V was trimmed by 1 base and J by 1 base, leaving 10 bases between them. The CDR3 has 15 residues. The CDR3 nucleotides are TGTGCCAGCAGCGTAATCTGGCAGGGCACAGATACGCAGTATTTT. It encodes CASSVIWQGTDTQYF.

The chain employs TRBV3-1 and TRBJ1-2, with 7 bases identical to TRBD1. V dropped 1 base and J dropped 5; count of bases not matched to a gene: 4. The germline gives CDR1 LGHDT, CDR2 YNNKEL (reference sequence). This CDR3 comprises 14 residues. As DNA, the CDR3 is TGTGCCAGCAGCCAAGCGGGGACAGAGTATGGCTACACCTTC. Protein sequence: CASSQAGTEYGYTF.

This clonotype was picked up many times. This CDR3 reads CSALLTASSYEQYF. The CDR3 DNA reads as TGCAGTGCGCTCCTAACCGCTAGTTCCTACGAGCAGTACTTC. The rearrangement uses TRBV20-1 and TRBJ2-7; D remains unclear. The ends were cut back, 6 bases at V and 1 base at J, with 16 bases in the middle. The CDR3 runs to 14 residues. Per the germline V gene, CDR1 is DFQATT and CDR2 is SNEGSKA (reference sequence).

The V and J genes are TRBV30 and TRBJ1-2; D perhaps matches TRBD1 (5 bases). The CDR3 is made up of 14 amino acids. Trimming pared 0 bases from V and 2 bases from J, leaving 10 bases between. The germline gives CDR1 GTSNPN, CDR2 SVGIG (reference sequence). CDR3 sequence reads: CAWSVQEGNYGYTF. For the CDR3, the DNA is TGTGCCTGGAGTGTACAGGAGGGGAACTATGGCTACACCTTC. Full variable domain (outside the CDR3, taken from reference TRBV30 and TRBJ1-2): SQTIHQWPATLVQPVGSPLSLECTVEGTSNPNLYWYRQAAGRGLQLLFYSVGIGQISSEVPQNLSASRPQDRQFILSSKKLLLSDSGFYLCAWSVQEGNYGYTFGSGTRLTVV.

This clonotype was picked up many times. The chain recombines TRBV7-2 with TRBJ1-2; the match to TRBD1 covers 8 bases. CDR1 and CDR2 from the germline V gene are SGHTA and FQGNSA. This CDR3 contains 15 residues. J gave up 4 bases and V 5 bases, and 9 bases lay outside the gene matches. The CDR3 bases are TGTGCCAGCAGCCTCCAGACAGGGGCAAGCTATGGCTACACCTTC. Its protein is CASSLQTGASYGYTF.

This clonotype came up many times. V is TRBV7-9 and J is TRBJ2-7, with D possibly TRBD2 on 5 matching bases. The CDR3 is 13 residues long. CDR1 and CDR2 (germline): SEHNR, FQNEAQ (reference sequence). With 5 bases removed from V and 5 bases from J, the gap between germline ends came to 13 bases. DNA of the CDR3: TGTGCCAGCAGCCCTAGCCCCCCCCACGAGCAGTACTTC. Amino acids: CASSPSPPHEQYF. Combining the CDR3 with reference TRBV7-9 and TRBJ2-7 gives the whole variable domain DTGVSQNPRHKITKRGQNVTFRCDPISEHNRLYWYRQTLGQGPEFLTYFQNEAQLEKSRLLSDRFSAERPKGSFSTLEIQRTEQGDSAMYLCASSPSPPHEQYFGPGTRLTVT.

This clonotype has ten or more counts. The CDR3 nucleotides are TGTGCCAGCAGTGGCGCTAGCGGGAGGGAGCAGTACTTC. Its translation is CASSGASGREQYF. This rearrangement joins TRBV2 to TRBJ2-7; the match to TRBD2 covers 11 bases. From germline, CDR1 is SNHLY and CDR2 FYNNEI. The CDR3 spans 13 residues. Germline trimming cut 4 bases from V and 7 bases from J; bases unmatched to any gene: 3.

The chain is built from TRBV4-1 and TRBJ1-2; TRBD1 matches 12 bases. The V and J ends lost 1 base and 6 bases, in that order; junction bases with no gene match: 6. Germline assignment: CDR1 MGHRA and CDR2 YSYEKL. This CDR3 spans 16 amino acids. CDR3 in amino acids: CASSQVGQGATNGYTF. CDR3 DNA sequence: TGCGCCAGCAGCCAAGTGGGACAGGGGGCGACTAATGGCTACACCTTC.

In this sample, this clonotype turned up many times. The CDR3 DNA reads TGTGCCAGCAGCAATTTTAGTGGGTGGGGACAGCCCCCGGTTGAGCAGTTCTTC. It specifies CASSNFSGWGQPPVEQFF. This chain links TRBV7-8 with TRBJ2-1; 7 nucleotides agree with TRBD1. The trim removed 5 bases at V and 9 bases at J, leaving 22 bases unmatched. Germline V gene lookup returns CDR1 SGHVS and CDR2 FQNEAQ. The CDR3 consists of 18 residues.

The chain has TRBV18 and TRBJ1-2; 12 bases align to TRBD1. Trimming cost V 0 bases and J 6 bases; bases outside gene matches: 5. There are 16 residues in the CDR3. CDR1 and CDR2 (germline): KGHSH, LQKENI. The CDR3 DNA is TGTGCCAGCTCACCACCGGGACAGGGGGCTCGGCATGGCTACACCTTC. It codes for CASSPPGQGARHGYTF.

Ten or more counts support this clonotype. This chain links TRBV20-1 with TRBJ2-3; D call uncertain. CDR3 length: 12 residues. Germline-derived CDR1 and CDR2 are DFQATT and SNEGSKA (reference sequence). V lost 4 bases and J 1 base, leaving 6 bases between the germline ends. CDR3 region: CSATTGTDTQYF. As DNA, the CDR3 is TGCAGTGCTACGACTGGCACAGATACGCAGTATTTT.

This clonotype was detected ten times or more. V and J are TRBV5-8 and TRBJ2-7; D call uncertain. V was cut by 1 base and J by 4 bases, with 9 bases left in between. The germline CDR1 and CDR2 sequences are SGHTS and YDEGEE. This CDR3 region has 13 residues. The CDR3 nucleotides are TGTGCCAGCAGCTTGAGACCATTGTACGAGCAGTACTTC. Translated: CASSLRPLYEQYF.

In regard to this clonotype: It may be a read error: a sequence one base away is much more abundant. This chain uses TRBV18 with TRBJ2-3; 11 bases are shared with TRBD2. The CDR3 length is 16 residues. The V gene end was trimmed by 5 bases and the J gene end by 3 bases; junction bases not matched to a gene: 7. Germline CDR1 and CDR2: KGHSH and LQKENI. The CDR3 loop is CASSSRASGRTDTQYF. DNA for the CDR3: TGTGCCAGCTCATCGCGGGCTAGCGGGAGGACAGATACGCAGTATTTT.

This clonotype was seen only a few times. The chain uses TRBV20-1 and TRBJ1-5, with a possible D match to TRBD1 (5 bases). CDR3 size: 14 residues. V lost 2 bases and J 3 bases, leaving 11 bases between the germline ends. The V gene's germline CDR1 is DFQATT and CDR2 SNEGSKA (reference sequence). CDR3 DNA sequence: TGCAGTGCTAGATGGGCGGGGGTCAATCAGCCCCAGCATTTT. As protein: CSARWAGVNQPQHF.

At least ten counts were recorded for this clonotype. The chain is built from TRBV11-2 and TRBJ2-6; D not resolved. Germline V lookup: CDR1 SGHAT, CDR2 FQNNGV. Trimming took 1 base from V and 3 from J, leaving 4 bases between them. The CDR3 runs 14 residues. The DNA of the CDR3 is TGTGCCAGCAGCTTAGTACGTGGGGCCAACGTCCTGACTTTC. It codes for CASSLVRGANVLTF.

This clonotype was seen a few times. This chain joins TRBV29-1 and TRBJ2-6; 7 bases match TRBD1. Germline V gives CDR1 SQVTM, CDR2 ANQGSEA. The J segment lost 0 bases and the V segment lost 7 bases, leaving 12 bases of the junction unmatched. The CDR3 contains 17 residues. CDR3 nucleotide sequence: TGCAGCGCCCTGGGACAGCCGCCTATCTCTGGGGCCAACGTCCTGACTTTC. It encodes CSALGQPPISGANVLTF.

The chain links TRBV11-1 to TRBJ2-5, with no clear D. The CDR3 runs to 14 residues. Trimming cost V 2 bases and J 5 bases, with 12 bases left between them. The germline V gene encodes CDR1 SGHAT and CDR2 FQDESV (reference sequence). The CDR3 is CASSLFLKSETQYF. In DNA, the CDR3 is TGTGCCAGCAGCTTATTCCTCAAATCGGAGACCCAGTACTTC.

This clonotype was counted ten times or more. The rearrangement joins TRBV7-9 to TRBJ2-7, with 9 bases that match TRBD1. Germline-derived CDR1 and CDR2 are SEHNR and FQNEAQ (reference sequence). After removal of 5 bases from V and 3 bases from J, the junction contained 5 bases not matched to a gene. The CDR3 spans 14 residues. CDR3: CASSRGDRDYEQYF. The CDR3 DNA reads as TGTGCCAGCAGCCGGGGGGACAGGGACTACGAGCAGTACTTC.

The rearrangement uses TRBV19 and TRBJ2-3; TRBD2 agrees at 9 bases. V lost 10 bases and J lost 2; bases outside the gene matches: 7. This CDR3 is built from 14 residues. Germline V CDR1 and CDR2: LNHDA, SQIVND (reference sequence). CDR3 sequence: CATRLAVITDTQYF. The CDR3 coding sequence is TGTGCCACCAGACTAGCGGTGATCACAGATACGCAGTATTTT.

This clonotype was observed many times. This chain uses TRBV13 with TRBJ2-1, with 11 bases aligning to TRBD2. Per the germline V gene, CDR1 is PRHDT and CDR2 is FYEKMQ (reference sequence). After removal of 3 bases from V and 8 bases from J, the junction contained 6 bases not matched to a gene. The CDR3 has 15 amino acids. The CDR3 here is CASSFSGREWDEQFF. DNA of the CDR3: TGTGCCAGCAGCTTTAGCGGGAGGGAATGGGATGAGCAGTTCTTC.

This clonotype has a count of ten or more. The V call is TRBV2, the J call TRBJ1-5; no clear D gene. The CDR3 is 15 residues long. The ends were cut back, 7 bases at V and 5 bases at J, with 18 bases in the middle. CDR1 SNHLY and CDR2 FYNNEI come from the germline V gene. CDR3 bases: TGTGCCAGCAAGGAGAGGGAAGGGAGGCATCAGCCCCAGCATTTT. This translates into CASKEREGRHQPQHF.

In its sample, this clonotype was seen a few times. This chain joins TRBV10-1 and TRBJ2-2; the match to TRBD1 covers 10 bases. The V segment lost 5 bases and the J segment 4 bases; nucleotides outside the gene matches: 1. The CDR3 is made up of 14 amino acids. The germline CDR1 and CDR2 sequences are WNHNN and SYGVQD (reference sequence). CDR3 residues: CASSWTGGTGELFF. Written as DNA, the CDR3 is TGCGCCAGCAGTTGGACAGGGGGCACCGGGGAGCTGTTTTTT.

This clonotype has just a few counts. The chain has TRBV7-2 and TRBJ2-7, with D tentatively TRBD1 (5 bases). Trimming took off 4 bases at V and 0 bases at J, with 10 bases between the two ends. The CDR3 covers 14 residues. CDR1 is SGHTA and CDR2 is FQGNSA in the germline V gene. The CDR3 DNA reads TGTGCCAGCAGCTCAGGGTCGAGCTCCTACGAGCAGTACTTC. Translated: CASSSGSSSYEQYF.

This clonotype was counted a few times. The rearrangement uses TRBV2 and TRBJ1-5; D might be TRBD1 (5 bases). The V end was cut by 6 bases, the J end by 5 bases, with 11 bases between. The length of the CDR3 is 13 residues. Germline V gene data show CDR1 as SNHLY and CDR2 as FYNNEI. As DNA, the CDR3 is TGTGCCAGCAGCGACTCGGGGGATCAGCCCCAGCATTTT. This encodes CASSDSGDQPQHF.

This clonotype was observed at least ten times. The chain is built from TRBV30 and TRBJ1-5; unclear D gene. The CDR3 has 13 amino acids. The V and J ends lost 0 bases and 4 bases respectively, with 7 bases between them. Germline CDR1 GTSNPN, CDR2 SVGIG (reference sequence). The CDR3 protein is CAWSVTGNQPQHF. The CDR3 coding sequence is TGTGCCTGGAGTGTTACGGGGAATCAGCCCCAGCATTTT.

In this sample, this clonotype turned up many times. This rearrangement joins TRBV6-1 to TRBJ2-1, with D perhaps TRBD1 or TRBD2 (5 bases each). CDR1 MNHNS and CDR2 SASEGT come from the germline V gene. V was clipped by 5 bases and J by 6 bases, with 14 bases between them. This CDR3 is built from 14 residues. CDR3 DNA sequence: TGTGCCAGCAGTTCCGGGGCCCAGGGCAATGAGCAGTTCTTC. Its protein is CASSSGAQGNEQFF.

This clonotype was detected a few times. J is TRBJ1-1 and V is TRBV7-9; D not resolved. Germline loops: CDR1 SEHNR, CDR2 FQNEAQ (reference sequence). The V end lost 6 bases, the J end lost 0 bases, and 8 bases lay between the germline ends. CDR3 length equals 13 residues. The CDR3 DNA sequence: TGTGCCAGCAGAGATGGGGTGAACACTGAAGCTTTCTTT. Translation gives CASRDGVNTEAFF.

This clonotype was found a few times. CDR3 nucleotide sequence: TGCAGTGCTAGAGATTCAGAAATTAGGGTATCCCCGGGTGGCTACACCTTC. This sequence encodes CSARDSEIRVSPGGYTF. V usage is TRBV20-1 and J usage is TRBJ1-2; D call uncertain. Per the germline V gene, CDR1 is DFQATT and CDR2 is SNEGSKA (reference sequence). Trimming cost V 0 bases and J 7 bases, with 24 bases left between them. The CDR3 extends over 17 amino acids.

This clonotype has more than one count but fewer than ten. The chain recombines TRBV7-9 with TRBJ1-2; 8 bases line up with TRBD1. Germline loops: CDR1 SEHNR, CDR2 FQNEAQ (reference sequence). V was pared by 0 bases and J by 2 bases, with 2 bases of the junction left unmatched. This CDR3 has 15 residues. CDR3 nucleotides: TGTGCCAGCAGCTTAGCTTGGACAGGGAACTATGGCTACACCTTC. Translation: CASSLAWTGNYGYTF.

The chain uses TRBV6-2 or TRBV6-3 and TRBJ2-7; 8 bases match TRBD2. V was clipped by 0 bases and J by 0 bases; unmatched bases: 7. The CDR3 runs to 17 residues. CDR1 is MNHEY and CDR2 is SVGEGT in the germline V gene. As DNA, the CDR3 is TGTGCCAGCAGTTACTCAGCGGGGGCCCTAGGCTCCTACGAGCAGTACTTC. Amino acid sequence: CASSYSAGALGSYEQYF.